This record concerns one TCR beta chain sequence. J was trimmed by 3 bases and V by 4 bases; bases with no gene match: 5. This CDR3 has 16 residues. CDR1 is SGHNT, CDR2 YYREEE, per germline (reference sequence). The entry originates in a study of cytomegalovirus exposure and HLA in healthy donors. The PCR was carried out with 60 Vbeta primers and 13 Jbeta primers. Data came from immunoSEQ multiplex PCR; TCRdb stores just in-frame clones and leaves some out. The table lists under 200,000 clones. The material sequenced was PBMCs. The receptor's source is a woman aged 18-35 years in good health and CMV-seropositive. The chain joins TRBV5-4 to TRBJ2-3; 13 bases are shared with TRBD2. CDR3 bases: TGTGCCAGCAGCGCTGGACTAGCGGGGGTGACAGATACGCAGTATTTT. This gives the protein CASSAGLAGVTDTQYF. The full variable domain, in which reference TRBV5-4 and TRBJ2-3 provide the parts outside the CDR3, is ETGVTQSPTHLIKTRGQQVTLRCSSQSGHNTVSWYQQALGQGPQFIFQYYREEENGRGNFPPRFSGLQFPNYSSELNVNALELDDSALYLCASSAGLAGVTDTQYFGPGTRLTVL.